The source of this TCR beta chain is a study of blood T cell repertoires in COVID-19 (dated by TCRdb to 2018 to 2020). Background for the entire study: Samples covering the acute and convalescent phases of COVID-19 were provided by collaborators in the United States, Italy and Spain. Nearly every sample came with metadata listing a de-identified subject ID, COVID-19 status, age in years and sex. The prospective study material was composed of cDNA or gDNA derived from T cells, B-cell-depleted T cells, or PBMCs. Subjects who had been exposed to COVID-19, were actively infected with it, or had recovered from it provided the deeply sampled blood TCRbeta repertoires that made up the dataset. Where available, HLA class I and class II types were obtained from metadata supplied by the sample provider rather than from assay-based typing. The repertoires were released in a freely available public database meant as a resource for research on the immune response to SARS-CoV-2. Samples were obtained from the ongoing ImmuneRACE study (first 160 participants) and from some 1,200 subjects provided by 6 global collaborators.

The immunoSEQ Assay, a bias-controlled multiplex PCR, was used to amplify TCRbeta CDR3 regions from genomic DNA. For the original study's pipeline: The number of nucleated cells in each sample was estimated from the amplification of reference gene primers within the assay. To quantify the absolute abundance of each unique TCRbeta CDR3 rearrangement, sequence reads were collapsed and filtered. For each sample, productive Simpson clonality was calculated as the square root of Simpson's diversity index over productive rearrangements. The source is immuneACCESS, and TCRdb retained only in-frame sequences with V and J called. Part of the clones is not carried over; for the studies checked, unresolved V genes explain less than half of this, and the remainder is unexplained. V, J and clone size derive from that table, while D and trimming were established from the DNA sequence. The sample table lists some 270,000 clones, approximately 85% of them with a count of one. The ten biggest clones cover approximately 8.2% of the sample.

General study outcomes and caveats: The quantity of clinical and demographic metadata differed by source and by participant and was supplied without curation.

As for this clone: Its antigen is still unknown. No clone much larger than this one lies a single base away; base qualities are absent.

Enrolling through a virtual design, the prospective study's participants ranged in age from roughly 18 to 89 years and lived across approximately 25 United States geographic areas. Cohort assignment in the prospective study relied on participant-reported clinical history from a screening survey and a study questionnaire. Each participant in the prospective study had whole blood, serum and a nasopharyngeal or oropharyngeal swab collected by mobile phlebotomists. Over a roughly 2-month period, participants in the prospective study had the option of providing additional blood draws and questionnaires. Prospective study blood samples were shipped either frozen or at room temperature before DNA extraction. V and J lose 1 base and 0 bases, and a span of 12 bases separates them. The CDR3 covers 16 residues, taking in both the cysteine and the phenylalanine. The DNA shown is the 48-base CDR3, in frame from base 1. The germline V gene (reference sequence) supplies CDR1 LGHDT and CDR2 YNNKEL.

The receptor was derived from a woman between 45 and 65 years old with acute COVID-19. This chain joins TRBV3-1 (or the pseudogene TRBV3-2) to TRBJ1-2, with no reliable assignment of the D segment. What was sequenced was PBMCs or T cells enriched from blood (not recorded which). The CDR3 protein: CASSQGSGRSNYGYTF. The nucleotide sequence is given as TGTGCCAGCAGCCAAGGGAGCGGCAGGTCTAACTATGGCTACACCTTC.